This TCR beta chain was recorded in a study of beta chain features in type 1 diabetes. In the study overall: The number of sorted cells examined across all samples was some 98,000,000. Findings and caveats of the study: Insertions were fewer and deletions more numerous at VDJ junctions in type 1 diabetes patients. Type 1 diabetes patients had moderately but significantly shorter TCRB CDR3s in all four CD4+ subsets.

The authors reverse transcribed all of the isolated RNA, so sequencing captured expressed TCRB transcripts. Sequencing was performed with immunoSEQ multiplex PCR; in TCRdb, only in-frame clones are kept and a portion is missing. The profile covers about 270,000 clones, with around an eighth appearing a single time and about 0.017% taken by the ten largest. This CDR3 contains 14 residues. Germline CDR1 and CDR2: MNHNS and SASEGT. Between the trimmed V and J ends, which lost 6 bases and 0 bases, there was a span of 12 bases. A CD45RO/CCR7/CD25/CD127/CD95/CD27 panel sorted naive, central memory, regulatory and stem cell-like memory CD4+ cells. This clone was counted between two and nine times. Its antigen is undetermined. At the DNA level, this CDR3 is encoded by other sequences in the same sample as well.

What was sequenced was naive CD4+ T cells from blood. This chain links TRBV6-1 with TRBJ2-7; D is ambiguous. This clonotype originated in a man aged 25 to 40 with type 1 diabetes. The CDR3 sequence is CASSEVASSYEQYF. For the CDR3, the DNA is TGTGCCAGCAGCGAGGTGGCCAGCTCCTACGAGCAGTACTTC.